The 13 T cell receptor beta chains given below trace back to one sample, sequenced in a study of shared clonotypes between healthy human individuals. The protocol was immunoSEQ multiplex PCR, while the TCRdb copy is restricted to in-frame clones and leaves out a portion. The table includes 950,000 to 1,100,000 clones, 75% to 80% detected once. Sequenced: memory CD4+ T cells from PBMCs. Noted subset: CD45RA-negative fraction. These receptors came from a man aged 18 to 29 in good health. Some clones in this sample may be carry-over from other donors' samples.

The chain couples TRBV7-9 to TRBJ2-1; weak D call: TRBD1 (6 bases). The V end was cut by 1 base, the J end by 10 bases, with 23 bases between. Per the germline V gene, CDR1 is SEHNR and CDR2 is FQNEAQ (reference sequence). The CDR3 loop spans 17 amino acids. The CDR3 DNA is TGTGCCAGCAGCTTAGTTCCCAGGGGCTCTTGGACTGCAGAGCAGTTCTTC. Translation gives CASSLVPRGSWTAEQFF.

This clone was detected a few times. This chain joins TRBV28 and TRBJ2-4, with 8 bases fitting TRBD2. The CDR3 runs 15 residues. The V gene end was trimmed by 7 bases and the J gene end by 0 bases; junction bases not matched to a gene: 5. Germline V gives CDR1 MDHEN, CDR2 SYDVKM. This CDR3 is CASTTGGVAKNIQYF. Written as DNA, the CDR3 is TGTGCCAGCACCACGGGGGGGGTAGCCAAAAACATTCAGTACTTC.

In regard to this clone: A single base is all that separates this from a far larger clone, so a read error is likely. Other DNA sequences in this sample translate to the same CDR3. The J gene is TRBJ2-3, the V gene TRBV30; D not resolved. The CDR3 contains 13 residues. The V gene lost 0 bases and the J gene lost 2 bases, with 6 bases spanning the gap. Germline V gene lookup returns CDR1 GTSNPN and CDR2 SVGIG (reference sequence). CDR3 loop: CAWSVRDTDTQYF. In nucleotides, the CDR3 is TGTGCCTGGAGTGTTAGGGACACAGATACGCAGTATTTT.

V and J are TRBV19 and TRBJ2-7, with D possibly being TRBD2 (6 bases). The V gene lost 3 bases and the J gene lost 6 bases, with 15 bases spanning the gap. The CDR3 is 14 residues long. Per germline, CDR1 LNHDA and CDR2 SQIVND (reference sequence). The CDR3 region is CASSMGMGGAEQYF. DNA of the CDR3: TGTGCCAGTAGTATGGGCATGGGAGGTGCCGAGCAGTACTTC.

The chain recombines TRBV19 with TRBJ1-4, with TRBD1 matching over 8 bases. V lost 8 bases to trimming and J lost 2 bases; unmatched junction nucleotides: 1. CDR3 length: 13 amino acids. CDR1 and CDR2 from the germline V gene are LNHDA and SQIVND (reference sequence). DNA of the CDR3: TGTGCCAGTCGGACAGGGACTAATGAAAAACTGTTTTTT. Translated, it gives CASRTGTNEKLFF.

The J gene is TRBJ2-1, the V gene TRBV2; 7 positions agree with TRBD2. CDR1 and CDR2 (germline): SNHLY, FYNNEI. J gave up 7 bases and V 4 bases, and 7 bases lay outside the gene matches. The CDR3 has 14 amino acids. CDR3 sequence reads: CASSVLASFNEQFF. DNA of the CDR3: TGTGCCAGCAGTGTACTAGCGTCCTTTAATGAGCAGTTCTTC.

V gene TRBV5-1 combines with J gene TRBJ2-7, with D perhaps TRBD2 (5 bases). The CDR3 covers 11 residues. The ends were cut back, 2 bases at V and 8 bases at J, with 8 bases in the middle. Germline CDR1 SGHRS, CDR2 YFSETQ. In DNA, the CDR3 is TGCGCCAGCAGCTTAAGGGAGAAGCAGTACTTC. This gives the protein CASSLREKQYF.

This chain connects TRBV5-4 to TRBJ2-1; 11 bases align to TRBD2. V shed 4 bases, J shed 6 bases, and the junction held 6 bases outside the gene matches. The CDR3 extends over 15 amino acids. The germline CDR1 and CDR2 sequences are SGHNT and YYREEE (reference sequence). CDR3 in amino acids: CASSQLAGGSNEQFF. CDR3 in DNA: TGTGCCAGCAGCCAGCTAGCGGGAGGATCCAATGAGCAGTTCTTC. Complete variable domain (other parts from reference TRBV5-4 and TRBJ2-1): ETGVTQSPTHLIKTRGQQVTLRCSSQSGHNTVSWYQQALGQGPQFIFQYYREEENGRGNFPPRFSGLQFPNYSSELNVNALELDDSALYLCASSQLAGGSNEQFFGPGTRLTVL.

The J gene is TRBJ2-2, the V gene TRBV7-3; D perhaps matches TRBD1 (6 bases). From germline, CDR1 is SGHTA and CDR2 FQGTGA. This CDR3 spans 15 amino acids. Trimming cost V 5 bases and J 2 bases, with 12 bases left between them. The CDR3 nucleotides read TGTGCCAGCAGCAATGCCGGGACAAACACCGGGGAGCTGTTTTTT. This encodes CASSNAGTNTGELFF.

This chain connects TRBV6-6 to TRBJ1-5, with D possibly matching TRBD1 (5 bases). From germline, CDR1 is MNHNY and CDR2 SVGAGI (reference sequence). The V and J ends lost 6 bases and 6 bases respectively, with 12 bases between them. The CDR3 has 13 amino acids. The CDR3 reads CASSPSRAQPQHF. CDR3 coding DNA: TGTGCCAGCAGCCCAAGCAGGGCTCAGCCCCAGCATTTT.

This chain joins TRBV4-3 and TRBJ1-2; the D is unclear. Trimming shortened V by 0 bases and J by 7 bases, and 9 bases separated the two germline ends. Germline V lookup: CDR1 LGHNA, CDR2 YSLEER. CDR3 length equals 13 residues. The CDR3 DNA sequence: TGCGCCAGCAGCCAAGAACCCGAAGGTGGCTACACCTTC. It translates to CASSQEPEGGYTF.

Ten or more counts support this clone. The chain uses TRBV28 and TRBJ2-7; TRBD2 matches at 9 bases. V was clipped by 5 bases and J by 3 bases; unmatched bases: 8. This CDR3 contains 15 residues. CDR1 is MDHEN, CDR2 SYDVKM, per germline. The CDR3 protein is CASSRATSGLYEQYF. CDR3 nucleotides: TGTGCCAGCAGTCGAGCAACTAGCGGGCTCTACGAGCAGTACTTC.

The rearrangement joins TRBV29-1 to TRBJ1-1, with a tentative D call TRBD1 (5 bases). This CDR3 is 14 amino acids long. CDR1 and CDR2 from the germline V gene are SQVTM and ANQGSEA. The V and J ends lost 6 bases and 1 base respectively, with 15 bases between them. CDR3 in amino acids: CSVETVAKNTEAFF. The CDR3 DNA reads as TGCAGCGTGGAGACAGTAGCCAAGAACACTGAAGCTTTCTTT.